The T cell receptor beta chain under discussion was sequenced for a study of blood T cell repertoires in COVID-19. In the study overall: COVID-19 samples, acute and convalescent, were from the United States, Italy and Spain. The cDNA or gDNA used as material had been derived from T cells, B-cell-depleted T cells, or PBMCs.

The method was immunoSEQ multiplex PCR; TCRdb's version includes in-frame clones alone and lacks a portion of them. Of some 150,000 clones listed, around 84% were seen once; the top ten hold approximately 7.1%. Germline CDR1 and CDR2: LGHNA and YSLEER. CDR3 size: 14 residues. As regards this clone: At one boundary the junction diverges from the germline segment, which might be a read error.

This chain connects TRBV4-3 to TRBJ2-5; D unclear. The sequenced sample consisted of peripheral blood. This receptor was obtained from a woman aged 45-65 years in a cohort sampled during active or convalescent COVID-19. DNA of the CDR3: TGCGCCAGCAGCCAAGAGCCGGTCCAACAGACCCAGTACTTC. Its translation: CASSQEPVQQTQYF.